This paragraph covers one T cell receptor beta chain sequence. This sample is part of a study of T-cell memory formation after mild COVID-19. For the study at large: The TCR clusters were mostly specific to one donor.

Between the trimmed V and J ends, which lost 8 bases and 0 bases, there was a span of 8 bases. This CDR3 contains 14 residues. Germline V lookup: CDR1 LNHDA, CDR2 SQIVND (reference sequence). TCRdb processed the 5' RACE reads anew with MiXCR; each CDR3 protein has one entry. The sample consists of over 400,000 distinct CDR3 sequences, about 22% of them appearing once. The chain joins TRBV19 to TRBJ1-6; D is unclear. This clonotype was sampled from an adult woman who had mild COVID-19 (a few samples of this study predate the infection). Cell type and time point are not known. The sample was PBMCs or a T cell subset sorted from them (not recorded which). This CDR3 is CASDDGSYNSPLHF. CDR3 sequence (DNA): TGTGCCAGTGATGACGGCTCCTATAATTCACCCCTCCACTTT.